The 2 T cell receptor beta chains presented below share a single source sample, sequenced in a study of T cells after yellow fever vaccination. One entry per CDR3 protein, called by TCRdb with MiXCR from the 5' RACE reads. Counted here are approximately 510,000 distinct CDR3 sequences, about a fifth occurring once; the ten biggest clones make up around 16%. The sample in question was PBMCs, obtained about 20 days after the first yellow fever vaccination. These receptors were taken from a man between 18 and 35 years old who received the YFV17D yellow fever vaccine.

Comments on this clonotype: A much more abundant neighbour one base away suggests this may be a read error. This chain links TRBV9 with TRBJ2-1, with TRBD1 matching 9 bases. Germline V lookup: CDR1 SGDLS, CDR2 YYNGEE. This CDR3 is 13 amino acids long. CDR3 loop: CASSEGTGNELFF. The CDR3 bases are TGTGCCAGCAGCGAGGGGACAGGGAATGAGCTGTTCTTC.

J is TRBJ2-2 and V is TRBV6-1, with D perhaps matching TRBD1 (5 bases). Germline V gene data show CDR1 as MNHNS and CDR2 as SASEGT. CDR3 length: 14 amino acids. Trimming took off 9 bases at V and 3 bases at J, with 14 bases between the two ends. Here the CDR3 DNA reads TGTGCCAGTAGAGACAGTACCCACACCGGGGAGCTGTTTTTT. It translates to CASRDSTHTGELFF.